This entry lists 6 T cell receptor beta chains sequenced from one sample in a study of blood T cell repertoires in COVID-19. Some clones are missing from TCRdb's copy, which holds only in-frame ones; the method was immunoSEQ multiplex PCR. The table lists roughly 70,000 clones, approximately 86% of them singletons. Sequenced sample: peripheral blood. The source of these receptors is an elderly man with COVID-19, enrolled during active disease.

The J gene is TRBJ1-2, the V gene TRBV6-5, with D unclear. The germline V gene encodes CDR1 MNHEY and CDR2 SVGAGI. Between the trimmed V and J ends, which lost 10 bases and 2 bases, there was a span of 14 bases. The CDR3 totals 13 residues. CDR3 sequence: CAIRSSGNYGYTF. Written as DNA, the CDR3 is TGTGCCATCAGGTCATCGGGGAACTATGGCTACACCTTC.

The chain uses TRBV7-9 and TRBJ1-2; the match to TRBD1 covers 9 bases. The CDR3 extends over 17 amino acids. Germline CDR1 is SEHNR and CDR2 is FQNEAQ (reference sequence). Trimming took 4 bases from V and 7 from J; bases not matched to a gene: 16. CDR3 sequence reads: CASSSVPGPDRGRGYTF. CDR3 in DNA: TGTGCCAGCAGCTCCGTCCCCGGGCCGGACAGGGGTCGTGGCTACACCTTC. Full variable domain (missing parts from reference TRBV7-9 and TRBJ1-2): DTGVSQNPRHKITKRGQNVTFRCDPISEHNRLYWYRQTLGQGPEFLTYFQNEAQLEKSRLLSDRFSAERPKGSFSTLEIQRTEQGDSAMYLCASSSVPGPDRGRGYTFGSGTRLTVV.

V and J are TRBV7-2 and TRBJ2-2; no firm D call. Germline values: CDR1 SGHTA, CDR2 FQGNSA. This CDR3 has 14 amino acids. The V and J ends lost 5 bases and 5 bases respectively, with 12 bases between them. CDR3: CASSPLRLTGELFF. The CDR3 nucleotides read TGTGCCAGCAGCCCCTTAAGACTTACCGGGGAGCTGTTTTTT.

The V and J genes are TRBV6-5 and TRBJ1-2; D is perhaps TRBD1 (6 bases). CDR1 is MNHEY and CDR2 is SVGAGI in the germline V gene. The ends were cut back, 7 bases at V and 4 bases at J, with 19 bases in the middle. The CDR3 is made up of 15 amino acids. The CDR3 coding sequence is TGTGCCAGCATCTCCCCCCAGGGGAACGGCTATGGCTACACCTTC. Translated, it gives CASISPQGNGYGYTF.

The chain joins TRBV18 to TRBJ1-5; no reliable D call. CDR1 and CDR2 from the germline V gene are KGHSH and LQKENI. This CDR3 is 15 amino acids long. V was cut by 2 bases and J by 2 bases, with 10 bases left in between. Here the CDR3 reads CASSPSGVGNQPQHF. The CDR3 DNA follows: TGTGCCAGCTCACCATCCGGAGTAGGCAATCAGCCCCAGCATTTT.

J is TRBJ2-7 and V is TRBV4-3; 11 positions agree with TRBD1. Germline V gives CDR1 LGHNA, CDR2 YSLEER. Losses at the gene ends were 5 bases for V and 3 bases for J; bases not matched to a gene: 6. CDR3 length: 15 residues. CDR3 sequence (DNA): TGCGCCAGCAGCTACCGGGACAGGGGGAACTACGAGCAGTACTTC. This sequence encodes CASSYRDRGNYEQYF.